A single sample is the source of the 20 T cell receptor beta chains below, sequenced in a study of blood T cell repertoires in COVID-19. Here immunoSEQ multiplex PCR was the method, and the copy in TCRdb shows in-frame clones only, minus some. This table has about 160,000 clones, more than 60% appearing once. Sequenced: peripheral blood. Receptor source: a man aged 60-69 years with acute or convalescent COVID-19.

The gene calls are TRBV5-6 and TRBJ2-6; D not resolved. Germline CDR1 is SGHDT and CDR2 is YYEEEE. Trimming left V 10 bases short and J 2 bases short, with 10 bases between. The CDR3 length is 13 residues. CDR3 coding DNA: TGTGCCTCCCTCCGGGCTGGGGCCAACGTCCTGACTTTC. This encodes CASLRAGANVLTF.

This clone turned up a few times. The V gene is TRBV9, the J gene TRBJ1-4; no firm D call. The CDR3 length is 14 residues. The V and J ends lost 1 base and 5 bases respectively, with 9 bases between them. Looked up from germline, CDR1 is SGDLS and CDR2 is YYNGEE. The CDR3 region is CASSVRSQNEKLFF. The CDR3 bases are TGTGCCAGCAGCGTACGCAGTCAAAATGAAAAACTGTTTTTT. The whole variable domain, remainder taken from reference TRBV9 and TRBJ1-4, is DSGVTQTPKHLITATGQRVTLRCSPRSGDLSVYWYQQSLDQGLQFLIQYYNGEERAKGNILERFSAQQFPDLHSELNLSSLELGDSALYFCASSVRSQNEKLFFGSGTQLSVL.

The chain joins TRBV24-1 to TRBJ1-4; tentative D call: TRBD1 (5 bases). In germline, CDR1 is KGHDR, CDR2 SFDVKD. V was shortened by 5 bases and J by 0 bases, with 9 bases between the two germline ends. The CDR3 sequence is 15 residues long. The CDR3 loop reads CATSVRGSTNEKLFF. The CDR3 DNA is TGTGCCACCAGTGTTCGGGGGTCAACTAATGAAAAACTGTTTTTT.

A single count supports this clone. The chain's CDR3 is CASSSDIRGYGYTF. The DNA for the CDR3 is TGTGCCAGCAGCTCGGACATCCGCGGCTATGGCTACACCTTC. V and J are TRBV7-9 and TRBJ1-2; tentatively, D is TRBD1 (5 bases). V was shortened by 4 bases and J by 4 bases, with 13 bases between the two germline ends. This CDR3 has 14 amino acids. Germline V CDR1 and CDR2: SEHNR, FQNEAQ (reference sequence). Full variable domain (missing parts from reference TRBV7-9 and TRBJ1-2): DTGVSQNPRHKITKRGQNVTFRCDPISEHNRLYWYRQTLGQGPEFLTYFQNEAQLEKSRLLSDRFSAERPKGSFSTLEIQRTEQGDSAMYLCASSSDIRGYGYTFGSGTRLTVV.

The chain links TRBV10-2 to TRBJ1-4; D is unresolved. The V and J ends lost 5 bases and 3 bases respectively, with 10 bases between them. There are 14 residues in the CDR3. Germline values: CDR1 WSHSY, CDR2 SAAADI. The CDR3 DNA is TGCGCCAGCAGTATCGCGGGTGCTAATGAAAAACTGTTTTTT. It specifies CASSIAGANEKLFF.

The rearrangement links TRBV18 to TRBJ2-2, with 9 bases fitting TRBD1. Germline V gene lookup returns CDR1 KGHSH and CDR2 LQKENI. V was clipped by 5 bases and J by 7 bases; unmatched bases: 2. CDR3 length: 13 residues. The CDR3 sequence is CASSWTGDGELFF. The CDR3, as DNA: TGTGCCAGCTCATGGACAGGGGACGGGGAGCTGTTTTTT.

This chain uses TRBV13 with TRBJ1-1; 7 bases line up with TRBD1. From germline, CDR1 is PRHDT and CDR2 FYEKMQ (reference sequence). Trimming at V came to 1 base and at J to 6 bases, leaving 8 bases not matched to a gene. The CDR3 sequence is 15 residues long. CDR3 in amino acids: CASSLETGKVSEAFF. CDR3 in DNA: TGTGCCAGCAGCTTAGAGACAGGGAAGGTGTCTGAAGCTTTCTTT.

V is TRBV7-3 and J is TRBJ2-2, with D possibly matching TRBD2 (6 bases). Trimming removed 8 bases from V and 5 bases from J, with 12 bases in between. The CDR3 extends over 13 amino acids. The germline V gene encodes CDR1 SGHTA and CDR2 FQGTGA. The CDR3: CASGGVATGELFF. CDR3 coding DNA: TGTGCCAGCGGAGGGGTTGCGACCGGGGAGCTGTTTTTT. The full variable domain, rest sourced from reference TRBV7-3 and TRBJ2-2, is GAGVSQTPSNKVTEKGKYVELRCDPISGHTALYWYRQSLGQGPEFLIYFQGTGAADDSGLPNDRFFAVRPEGSVSTLKIQRTERGDSAVYLCASGGVATGELFFGEGSRLTVL.

This chain connects TRBV4-1 to TRBJ2-3; 8 bases are a match to TRBD1. CDR3 length equals 18 residues. Germline V gene lookup returns CDR1 MGHRA and CDR2 YSYEKL. Trimming took 4 bases from V and 2 from J; bases not matched to a gene: 14. The CDR3 here is CASSRQGPPLVYTDTQYF. CDR3 DNA sequence: TGCGCCAGCAGCCGACAGGGGCCGCCGCTTGTTTACACAGATACGCAGTATTTT.

The chain has TRBV9 and TRBJ2-3, with D possibly being TRBD1 (5 bases). This CDR3 has 14 residues. V was shortened by 0 bases and J by 4 bases, with 9 bases between the two germline ends. In germline, CDR1 is SGDLS, CDR2 YYNGEE. CDR3 protein: CASSVEIGADTQYF. The DNA of the CDR3 is TGTGCCAGCAGCGTAGAGATAGGGGCAGATACGCAGTATTTT.

The chain has TRBV7-8 and TRBJ1-4, with 9 bases identical to TRBD1. Per the germline V gene, CDR1 is SGHVS and CDR2 is FQNEAQ. The CDR3 extends over 15 amino acids. Trimming took 2 bases from V and 8 from J; bases not matched to a gene: 6. This CDR3 is CASSLSGTGTEKLFF. In DNA form, the CDR3 reads TGTGCCAGCAGCTTATCGGGGACAGGGACCGAAAAACTGTTTTTT.

The chain uses TRBV27 and TRBJ1-6, with D maybe TRBD1 (5 bases). Trimming pared 5 bases from V and 11 bases from J, leaving 22 bases between. In germline, CDR1 is MNHEY, CDR2 SMNVEV (reference sequence). The CDR3 spans 16 residues. The CDR3 region has the DNA TGTGCCAGCAGTCTTGGGACTGGCGGGATTTTGGCACCCCTCCACTTT. Translation: CASSLGTGGILAPLHF.

CDR3 sequence (DNA): TGCGCCAGCAGCTCCGGGACAGGGGGCTCGGGTCGGACAGATACGCAGTATTTT. It translates to CASSSGTGGSGRTDTQYF. The V gene is TRBV4-1, the J gene TRBJ2-3; 12 bases are shared with TRBD1. This CDR3 contains 18 residues. In germline, CDR1 is MGHRA, CDR2 YSYEKL. After removal of 5 bases from V and 3 bases from J, the junction contained 12 bases not matched to a gene.

The J gene is TRBJ2-3, the V gene TRBV19; 8 bases match TRBD2. CDR3 length equals 15 residues. V gave up 4 bases and J gave up 1 base; unmatched junction bases: 4. Germline V gene data show CDR1 as LNHDA and CDR2 as SQIVND (reference sequence). CDR3: CASSTLAGRTDTQYF. DNA for the CDR3: TGTGCCAGTAGTACCCTAGCGGGTCGCACAGATACGCAGTATTTT.

V usage is TRBV5-6 and J usage is TRBJ2-1; D ambiguous. V was shortened by 4 bases and J by 0 bases, with 11 bases between the two germline ends. The length of the CDR3 is 15 residues. Germline V lookup: CDR1 SGHDT, CDR2 YYEEEE. CDR3 in amino acids: CASSDTITSYNEQFF. The CDR3 coding sequence is TGTGCCAGCAGCGACACAATAACCTCCTACAATGAGCAGTTCTTC.

Only a few counts were recorded for this clone. The chain couples TRBV11-2 to TRBJ1-6, with D unresolved. Germline CDR1 reads SGHAT; CDR2 reads FQNNGV. V gave up 3 bases and J gave up 4 bases, with 10 bases separating them. This CDR3 has 15 residues. CDR3 sequence (DNA): TGTGCCAGCAGCTTTTTGGCGGGTTATAATTCACCCCTCCACTTT. It specifies CASSFLAGYNSPLHF.

This chain joins TRBV27 and TRBJ1-6; D uncertain. CDR3 length equals 12 residues. Trimming pared 5 bases from V and 10 bases from J, leaving 9 bases between. In germline, CDR1 is MNHEY, CDR2 SMNVEV (reference sequence). In nucleotides, the CDR3 is TGTGCCAGCAGTCTCCTCGGGTCACCCCTCCACTTT. The encoded protein is CASSLLGSPLHF.

The chain links TRBV4-2 to TRBJ2-2; the D is unclear. The CDR3 is 17 residues long. The germline CDR1 and CDR2 sequences are LGHNA and YNFKEQ. With 3 bases removed from V and 0 bases from J, the gap between germline ends came to 14 bases. In DNA form, the CDR3 reads TGTGCCAGCAGCCAGTTGACTCTAACGACGAACACCGGGGAGCTGTTTTTT. It translates to CASSQLTLTTNTGELFF.

V usage is TRBV11-2 and J usage is TRBJ2-1, with 7 bases that match TRBD2. V lost 4 bases, J lost 10 bases, and 13 bases stayed unmatched. CDR1 is SGHAT and CDR2 is FQNNGV in the germline V gene. The CDR3 consists of 15 residues. The CDR3 region has the DNA TGTGCCAGCAGCTCCCCCGGGACTACCGGTTGGGAGCAGTTCTTC. This codes for CASSSPGTTGWEQFF.

The J gene is TRBJ2-5, the V gene TRBV25-1, with a possible D match to TRBD1 (5 bases). The V gene lost 5 bases and the J gene lost 4 bases, with 17 bases spanning the gap. The germline CDR1 and CDR2 sequences are MGHDK and SYGVNS. There are 15 residues in the CDR3. In DNA form, the CDR3 reads TGTGCCAGCAGTCAAAGGGGTATTGTGCCAGAGACCCAGTACTTC. Its translation is CASSQRGIVPETQYF.